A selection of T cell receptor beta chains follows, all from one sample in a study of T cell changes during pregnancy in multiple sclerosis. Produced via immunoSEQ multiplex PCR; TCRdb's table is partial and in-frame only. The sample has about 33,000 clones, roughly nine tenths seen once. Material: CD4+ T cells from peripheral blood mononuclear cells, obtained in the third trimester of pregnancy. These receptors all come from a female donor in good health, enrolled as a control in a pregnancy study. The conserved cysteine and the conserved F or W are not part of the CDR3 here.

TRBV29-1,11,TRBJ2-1,SVEGRVWNEQF
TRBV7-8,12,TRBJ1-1,ASSLERREGRAF
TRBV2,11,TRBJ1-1,ASLRVGSAEAF
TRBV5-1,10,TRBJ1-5,ASSPSGQPQH
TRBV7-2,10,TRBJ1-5,ASSSYSQPQH
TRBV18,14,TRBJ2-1,ASSPLAGAYYNEQF
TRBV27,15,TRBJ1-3,ASSPPNQGAKGNTIY
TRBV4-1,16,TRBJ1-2,ASSQYPRTGHRNYGYT
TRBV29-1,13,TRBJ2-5,SARDSGGAGETQY
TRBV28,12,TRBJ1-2,ASSAGGISYGYT
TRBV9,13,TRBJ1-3,ASSATGAEGNTIY
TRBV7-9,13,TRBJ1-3,ASSSQSRAGNTIY
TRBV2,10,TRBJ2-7,ASHWGAYEQY
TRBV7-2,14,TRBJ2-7,ASSLWGGGSSHEQY
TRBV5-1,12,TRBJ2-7,ASSLGDRGREQY
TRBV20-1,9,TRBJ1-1,SARDLTEAF